This passage covers 8 T cell receptor beta chains from one sample sequenced in a study of cytomegalovirus exposure and HLA in healthy donors. The PCR made use of 60 Vbeta and 13 Jbeta primers. Profiling relied on immunoSEQ multiplex PCR, and the TCRdb table lists in-frame clones only, not all of them. The sample shows approximately 150,000 clones, approximately 72% of them seen only once. The material sequenced was PBMCs. Every receptor here comes from a human donor in good health.

Of note for this clone: Its ends do not fully match the called genes, so a read error is possible. The gene calls are TRBV7-8 and TRBJ1-5, with D perhaps TRBD1 (6 bases). This CDR3 has 17 residues. Germline loops: CDR1 SGHVS, CDR2 FQNEAQ. CDR3 in amino acids: CASSLDHRDDSNQSQHF. Here the CDR3 DNA reads TGTGCCAGCAGCTTAGATCACAGGGATGATAGCAATCAGTCCCAGCATTTT.

The chain combines TRBV7-9 with TRBJ2-7, with D perhaps matching TRBD1 (5 bases). V lost 4 bases and J 3 bases, leaving 13 bases between the germline ends. CDR3 length: 14 amino acids. The germline V gene has CDR1 SEHNR and CDR2 FQNEAQ (reference sequence). The DNA for the CDR3 is TGTGCCAGCAGCTCCCATGGAAGGGGCTACGAGCAGTACTTC. As protein: CASSSHGRGYEQYF.

The J gene is TRBJ1-1, the V gene TRBV5-1; D remains unclear. The CDR3 extends over 14 amino acids. The germline V gene encodes CDR1 SGHRS and CDR2 YFSETQ. V was clipped by 0 bases and J by 4 bases, with 10 bases between them. This CDR3 reads CASSLGWSGTEAFF. The DNA of the CDR3 is TGCGCCAGCAGCTTGGGATGGTCGGGCACTGAAGCTTTCTTT. The full variable domain, in which reference TRBV5-1 and TRBJ1-1 provide the parts outside the CDR3, is KAGVTQTPRYLIKTRGQQVTLSCSPISGHRSVSWYQQTPGQGLQFLFEYFSETQRNKGNFPGRFSGRQFSNSRSEMNVSTLELGDSALYLCASSLGWSGTEAFFGQGTRLTVV.

The rearrangement links TRBV7-2 to TRBJ1-1; D unclear. The germline V gene encodes CDR1 SGHTA and CDR2 FQGNSA. The CDR3 is made up of 12 amino acids. V was clipped by 3 bases and J by 0 bases, with 2 bases between them. The CDR3 reads CASSFVNTEAFF. CDR3 DNA: TGTGCCAGCAGCTTCGTGAACACTGAAGCTTTCTTT. The whole variable domain, filled in from reference TRBV7-2 and TRBJ1-1, reads GAGVSQSPSNKVTEKGKDVELRCDPISGHTALYWYRQSLGQGLEFLIYFQGNSAPDKSGLPSDRFSAERTGGSVSTLTIQRTQQEDSAVYLCASSFVNTEAFFGQGTRLTVV.

The rearrangement joins TRBV7-2 to TRBJ1-1; weak D call: TRBD1 (6 bases). The CDR3 length is 14 residues. The germline gives CDR1 SGHTA, CDR2 FQGNSA. V gave up 5 bases and J gave up 4 bases, with 14 bases separating them. The CDR3 nucleotides are TGTGCCAGCAGCAAACAGGGAGAAGGCACTGAAGCTTTCTTT. Its translation: CASSKQGEGTEAFF. The full variable domain, rest sourced from reference TRBV7-2 and TRBJ1-1, is GAGVSQSPSNKVTEKGKDVELRCDPISGHTALYWYRQSLGQGLEFLIYFQGNSAPDKSGLPSDRFSAERTGGSVSTLTIQRTQQEDSAVYLCASSKQGEGTEAFFGQGTRLTVV.

The gene calls are TRBV9 and TRBJ2-5, with 11 bases that match TRBD2. Germline lookup yields CDR1 SGDLS and CDR2 YYNGEE. V was pared by 0 bases and J by 4 bases, with 2 bases of the junction left unmatched. This CDR3 is built from 15 residues. The CDR3 sequence is CASSVGGTSGETQYF. CDR3 nucleotides: TGTGCCAGCAGCGTAGGAGGGACTAGCGGAGAGACCCAGTACTTC.

This clone was recorded only once. V and J are TRBV13 and TRBJ1-3; no firm D call. The CDR3 runs 16 residues. V shed 5 bases and J shed 1 base, with 15 bases lying between them. Germline CDR1 reads PRHDT; CDR2 reads FYEKMQ (reference sequence). The CDR3 loop is CASSAQWGESGNTIYF. CDR3 nucleotide sequence: TGTGCCAGCAGCGCCCAGTGGGGAGAATCTGGAAACACCATATATTTT.

The chain joins TRBV27 to TRBJ1-1; D is ambiguous. Germline V gene lookup returns CDR1 MNHEY and CDR2 SMNVEV (reference sequence). CDR3 length: 14 residues. Trimming pared 1 base from V and 1 base from J, leaving 7 bases between. The DNA for the CDR3 is TGTGCCAGCAGTTTATGGGCAGGGAACACTGAAGCTTTCTTT. This gives the protein CASSLWAGNTEAFF.